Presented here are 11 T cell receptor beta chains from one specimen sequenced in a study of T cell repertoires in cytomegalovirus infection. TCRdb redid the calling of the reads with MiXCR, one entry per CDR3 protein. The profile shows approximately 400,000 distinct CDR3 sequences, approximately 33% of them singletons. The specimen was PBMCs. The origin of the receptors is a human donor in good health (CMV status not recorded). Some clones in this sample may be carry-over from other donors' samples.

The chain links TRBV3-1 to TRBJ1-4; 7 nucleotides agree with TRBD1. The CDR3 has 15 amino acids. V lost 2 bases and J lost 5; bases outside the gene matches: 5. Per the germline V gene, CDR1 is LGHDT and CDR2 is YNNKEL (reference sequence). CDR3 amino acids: CASSQRQGSNEKLFF. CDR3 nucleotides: TGTGCCAGCAGCCAAAGACAGGGTTCCAATGAAAAACTGTTTTTT.

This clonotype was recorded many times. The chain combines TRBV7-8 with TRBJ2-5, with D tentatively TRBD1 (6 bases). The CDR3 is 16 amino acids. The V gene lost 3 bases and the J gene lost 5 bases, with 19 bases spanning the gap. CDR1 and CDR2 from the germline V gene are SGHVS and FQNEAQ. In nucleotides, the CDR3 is TGTGCCAGCAGCTTTCGGGGAGTTGACAGGTCGGAGACCCAGTACTTC. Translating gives CASSFRGVDRSETQYF.

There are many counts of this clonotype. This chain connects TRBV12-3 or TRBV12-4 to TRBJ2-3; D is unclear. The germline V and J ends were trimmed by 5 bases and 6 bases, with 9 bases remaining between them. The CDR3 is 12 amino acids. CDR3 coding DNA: TGTGCCAGCAGTCTACCCCCCGATACGCAGTATTTT. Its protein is CASSLPPDTQYF.

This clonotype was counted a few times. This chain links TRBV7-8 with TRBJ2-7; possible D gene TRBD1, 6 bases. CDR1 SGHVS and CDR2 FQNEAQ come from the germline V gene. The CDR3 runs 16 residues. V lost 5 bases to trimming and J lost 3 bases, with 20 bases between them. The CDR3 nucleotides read TGTGCCAGCAGCGCTAGAACGGGCAGGGGAAGCTACGAGCAGTACTTC. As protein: CASSARTGRGSYEQYF.

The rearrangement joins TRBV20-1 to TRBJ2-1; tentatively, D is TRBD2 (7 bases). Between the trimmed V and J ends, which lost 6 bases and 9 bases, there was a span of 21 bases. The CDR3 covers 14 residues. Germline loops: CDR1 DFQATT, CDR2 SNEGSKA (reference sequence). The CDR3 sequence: CSAPGAGAPGEQFF. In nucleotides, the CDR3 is TGCAGTGCCCCGGGGGCGGGGGCCCCTGGTGAGCAGTTCTTC.

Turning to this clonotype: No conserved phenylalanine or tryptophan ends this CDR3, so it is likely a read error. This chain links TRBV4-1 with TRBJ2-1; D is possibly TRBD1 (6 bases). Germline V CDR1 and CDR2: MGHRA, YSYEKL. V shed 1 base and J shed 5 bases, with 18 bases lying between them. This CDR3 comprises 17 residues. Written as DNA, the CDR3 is TGCGCCAGCAGCCAAGTTTTAGGGCAAGGGACACACAATGAGCAGTTCTTA. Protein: CASSQVLGQGTHNEQFL.

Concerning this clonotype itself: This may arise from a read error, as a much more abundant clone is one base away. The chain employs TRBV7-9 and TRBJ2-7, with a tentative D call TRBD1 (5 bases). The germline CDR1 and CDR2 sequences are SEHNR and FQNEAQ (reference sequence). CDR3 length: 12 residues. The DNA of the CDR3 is TGTGCCTGCAGCTTCCTAGGGGAAGAGCAGTACTTC. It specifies CACSFLGEEQYF.

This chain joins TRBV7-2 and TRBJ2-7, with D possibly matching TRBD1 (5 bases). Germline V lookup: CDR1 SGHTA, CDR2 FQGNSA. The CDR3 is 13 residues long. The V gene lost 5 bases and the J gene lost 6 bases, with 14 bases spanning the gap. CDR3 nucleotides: TGTGCCAGCAGCGTAGGTTGGACATCCGAGCAGTACTTC. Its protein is CASSVGWTSEQYF.

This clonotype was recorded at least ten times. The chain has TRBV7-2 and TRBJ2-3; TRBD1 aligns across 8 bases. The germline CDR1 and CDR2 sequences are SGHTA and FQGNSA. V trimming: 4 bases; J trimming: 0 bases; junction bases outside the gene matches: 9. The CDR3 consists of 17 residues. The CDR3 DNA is TGTGCCAGCAGCTCCCGACAGGGGCCCCCTAGCACAGATACGCAGTATTTT. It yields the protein CASSSRQGPPSTDTQYF.

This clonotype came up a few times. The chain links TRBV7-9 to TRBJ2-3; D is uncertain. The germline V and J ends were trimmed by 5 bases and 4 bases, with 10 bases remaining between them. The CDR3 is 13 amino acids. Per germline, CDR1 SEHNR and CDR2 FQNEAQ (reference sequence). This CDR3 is CASSRKFADTQYF. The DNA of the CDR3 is TGTGCCAGCAGCCGGAAGTTTGCAGATACGCAGTATTTT.

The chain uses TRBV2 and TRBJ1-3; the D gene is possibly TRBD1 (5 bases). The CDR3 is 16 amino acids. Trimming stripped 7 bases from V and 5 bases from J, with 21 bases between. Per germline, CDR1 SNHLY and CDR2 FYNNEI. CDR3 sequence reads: CASTPRKGSNRNTIYF. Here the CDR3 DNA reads TGTGCCAGCACTCCACGAAAGGGGTCCAACCGAAACACCATATATTTT. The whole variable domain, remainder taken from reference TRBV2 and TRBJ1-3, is EPEVTQTPSHQVTQMGQEVILRCVPISNHLYFYWYRQILGQKVEFLVSFYNNEISEKSEIFDDQFSVERPDGSNFTLKIRSTKLEDSAMYFCASTPRKGSNRNTIYFGEGSWLTVV.